This entry is about one T cell receptor (beta chain). The antigen is undetermined. Trimming at V came to 2 bases and at J to 3 bases, leaving 13 bases not matched to a gene. Germline assignment: CDR1 SGHNT and CDR2 YENEEA. This CDR3 is 17 amino acids long. These data belong to a study of shared clonotypes between healthy human individuals. Turning to the study itself: Donors had three CD4 naive, three CD4 memory, two CD8 naive and one CD8 memory plate apiece.

At deep level, the assay was performed. Methods used by the authors: ImmunoSEQ gave junction-only sequences without quality scores, so filtering differed. Measured with immunoSEQ multiplex PCR; TCRdb has only the in-frame clones, and not every one. D and trimming were read from the DNA, whereas the V and J calls and clone size are those reported in that table. This table has about a million clones, 77% appearing once. General study findings and limits: The study generally estimated greater richness for naive than memory subsets.

The chain is built from TRBV11-3 and TRBJ2-7; 7 nucleotides match TRBD1. The sequence derives from a man aged 18 to 30 in good health. Some clones in this sample may be carry-over from other donors' samples. The sample consisted of memory CD4+ T cells from PBMCs. Subset meaning: CD45RA-negative fraction. The CDR3 sequence is CASSLYVSRGFSYEQYF. As DNA, the CDR3 is TGTGCCAGCAGCTTATATGTTTCCAGGGGGTTTAGCTACGAGCAGTACTTC.